This record covers a single T cell receptor (beta chain). This receptor's antigen is unknown. Per-base quality was not reported, and no clone a single base away is much larger than it. The entry originates in a study of beta chain features in type 1 diabetes (dated by TCRdb to 2017 to 2018). A note on the overall study: No differences in mean age, gender distribution, total cell number or subset yield were found between patients and healthy donors. Whereas all 30 or so donors provided naive and central memory subsets, regulatory and stem cell-like memory subsets were isolated from just 8 patients and roughly 8 healthy donors. A total of about 110,000,000 sorted cells were examined across all samples, and a strong correlation was observed between cell number per subset and RNA yield. The study compared the TCRB repertoires of sorted circulating CD4+ T cell subsets in recently diagnosed type 1 diabetes patients with those in matched healthy donors. Broad study findings and their caveats: PCR may preferentially amplify shorter templates, but because patient and control samples were amplified and corrected together, any resulting skew would affect both groups equally. A moderate but significant shortening of TCRB CDR3 length was observed in type 1 diabetes patients in all four CD4+ subsets. At VDJ recombination sites, patients with type 1 diabetes made fewer insertions and deleted more nucleotides, a pattern implying thymic rearrangement abnormalities. HLA sub-analyses involved small numbers of individuals, so any influence of HLA type on TCRB rearrangement remained unresolved. Naive, central memory and regulatory TCRB repertoires appeared to be more alike among patients than among healthy donors. Sequencing cDNA rather than genomic DNA could over-represent highly expressing activated cells, although activation and CD3 levels did not differ between groups.

All of the isolated RNA was reverse transcribed with the High Capacity cDNA Reverse Transcription Kit, so expressed TCRB transcripts were sequenced. Naive, central memory and regulatory T cell samples underwent deep immunoSEQ sequencing, averaging roughly 3.3 million total reads per sample. Sorted cells were lysed in RLT buffer, and RNA was extracted using DNase-treated RNeasy Micro or Mini kits according to cell number. To prevent cross-contamination, every cell subset was processed on its own, while patient and healthy donor samples were processed together. The immunoSEQ multiplex PCR was used to amplify TCRB sequences from cDNA, generating 87-bp fragments that spanned the CDR3 region. Sequencing of the amplicons was done on the Illumina HiSeq platform. Per the original workflow: Synthetic template baselines were used to correct PCR bias computationally, reads within Hamming distance 2 were collapsed, and singletons that could not be merged were discarded. Reads were aligned to IMGT to assign V, D and J genes, CDR3 length, and insertions or deletions at six rearrangement sites. Clonotype counts were normalized to sorted cell number within each subset before computing true diversity and Gini coefficients with the tcR R package. Repertoire sharing was quantified using the overlap coefficient calculated on TCRB nucleotide sequences. As a proxy for the pre-selection repertoire, out-of-frame TCRB sequences from naive cells were analyzed. TCRdb took over this immuneACCESS table, retaining in-frame rearrangements with V and J assigned. Such tables are incomplete; in checked studies, under half of the missing clones stem from an unresolved V gene, and the remainder is unexplained. V, J and clone size are those of that table, while D and trimming were read from the DNA. The table for this sample lists approximately 730,000 clones; 13% of them were counted only once. The top ten clonotypes cover approximately 0.022% of the sample.

V was cut back by 7 bases and J by 5 bases, leaving a gap of 6 bases between them. The CDR3 contains 10 residues, cysteine and phenylalanine counted. This entry keeps only the CDR3 DNA: 30 bases, framed from base 1. Based on the germline V gene, the CDR1 and CDR2 sequences are SGHRS and YFSETQ. A single peripheral blood draw of about 120 mL on average was collected from each donor into heparinised tubes. Naive, central memory, regulatory and stem cell-like memory CD4+ T cells were sorted on a BD FACSAria II using a panel including CD45RO, CCR7, CD25, CD127, CD95 and CD27. Every sorted population had a purity above 95%. PBMCs were isolated right away by Lymphoprep density gradient centrifugation and were stained directly, without culture. So that batch effects would be minimized, each experiment stained and sorted samples in pairs, pairing one healthy donor with one patient.

The TCR sequence derives from a man between 18 and 35 years old with type 1 diabetes. Specimen: naive CD4+ T cells from blood. The sample's cell subset or site label, in plain terms: true naive CD4+ T cells. In this chain, TRBV5-1 is recombined with TRBJ2-5; a weak D assignment points to TRBD2 (6 bases agree). In nucleotides, the sequence is TGCGCCAGCGGAGGGGAGACCCAGTACTTC. It codes for CASGGETQYF.